This TCR beta chain was profiled in a study of CXCR3-negative and CXCR3-positive naive CD8 T cells. The TRB cDNA libraries were prepared by 5' RACE with UMI labels. With the 5' RACE reads reprocessed, TCRdb shows one record per CDR3 protein and no DNA. The sample has about 41,000 distinct CDR3 sequences. Regarding this clonotype: Its antigen is still unknown.

The CDR3 runs to 13 residues. In germline, CDR1 is SGHNT, CDR2 YENEEA. Study conclusions and caveats: The study found more hydrophobic TRB CDR3s in CXCR3-positive naive cells than in CXCR3-negative naive cells. Naive cells, whether CXCR3-negative or CXCR3-positive, had similar TRBV-TRBJ usage, while memory cells differed. Most assays used freshly isolated PBMCs, as cryopreservation partially reduced CXCR3.

The TCR comes from a human donor in good health. Some clones in this sample may be carry-over from other donors' samples. The sample taken for sequencing was naive CXCR3- CD8+ T cells from blood. Documented subset: CD45RO-CCR7+CD27+CD95- naive CD8+ T cells lacking CXCR3 (TNR3-). The chain has TRBV11-3 and TRBJ2-7. The CDR3 loop is CASSSDRPYEQYF.